The 20 T cell receptor beta chains below all came from one sample that was sequenced in a study of technical replicates of blood from four donors. Assay used: immunoSEQ multiplex PCR; TCRdb lists only in-frame clones, some missing. The repertoire has around 80,000 clones, around 96% of them found once; the top ten carry about 0.3%. The sample consisted of T cells isolated from PBMCs. Receptor source: a human donor in good health.

This chain connects TRBV18 to TRBJ2-5, with a possible D match to TRBD1 (6 bases). This CDR3 is built from 15 residues. Trimming stripped 6 bases from V and 4 bases from J, with 18 bases between. Germline-derived CDR1 and CDR2 are KGHSH and LQKENI. In DNA, the CDR3 is TGTGCCAGCTCCGTACAGGGAGAAAAGTCAGAGACCCAGTACTTC. It translates to CASSVQGEKSETQYF.

The rearrangement uses TRBV11-2 and TRBJ2-7, with 11 bases matching TRBD2. CDR3 length: 16 amino acids. Losses at the gene ends were 3 bases for V and 4 bases for J; bases not matched to a gene: 8. Per germline, CDR1 SGHAT and CDR2 FQNNGV. The CDR3 DNA reads TGTGCCAGCAGCTTCACCTCGGGACTAGCGGCTTACGAGCAGTACTTC. Amino acid sequence: CASSFTSGLAAYEQYF.

V usage is TRBV4-2 and J usage is TRBJ2-5; 11 bases match TRBD2. This CDR3 is 16 amino acids long. J was trimmed by 5 bases and V by 2 bases; bases with no gene match: 7. CDR1 is LGHNA, CDR2 YNFKEQ, per germline. This CDR3 reads CASSQLLAGEGETQYF. As DNA, the CDR3 is TGTGCCAGCAGCCAACTACTAGCGGGAGAGGGCGAGACCCAGTACTTC.

CDR3 in amino acids: CASSPTGVIYEQYF. In DNA, the CDR3 is TGCGCCAGCAGCCCGACAGGGGTCATTTACGAGCAGTACTTC. This chain connects TRBV5-1 to TRBJ2-7; TRBD1 matches at 8 bases. V trimming: 4 bases; J trimming: 4 bases; junction bases outside the gene matches: 7. Germline values: CDR1 SGHRS, CDR2 YFSETQ. CDR3 length: 14 residues.

The rearrangement uses TRBV6-5 and TRBJ2-2; tentatively, D is TRBD2 (5 bases). V was cut by 6 bases and J by 4 bases, with 15 bases left in between. Germline CDR1 is MNHEY and CDR2 is SVGAGI. This CDR3 has 15 residues. The CDR3 reads CASRRLRGRTGELFF. The CDR3 region has the DNA TGTGCCAGCAGACGACTCCGAGGGCGCACCGGGGAGCTGTTTTTT.

In this sample, this clone turned up once. The rearrangement joins TRBV29-1 to TRBJ2-5; TRBD2 agrees at 7 bases. Germline-derived CDR1 and CDR2 are SQVTM and ANQGSEA. Trimming cost V 0 bases and J 5 bases; bases outside gene matches: 6. CDR3 length: 14 amino acids. CDR3 coding DNA: TGCAGCGTTGAAGAAGCGGGATGGGATGAGACCCAGTACTTC. It encodes CSVEEAGWDETQYF.

CDR3 region: CAWSVQHGYTF. In DNA form, the CDR3 reads TGTGCCTGGAGTGTACAGCATGGCTACACCTTC. The chain combines TRBV30 with TRBJ1-2; D not resolved. CDR3 length: 11 residues. V was trimmed by 0 bases and J by 6 bases, leaving 5 bases between them. Germline-derived CDR1 and CDR2 are GTSNPN and SVGIG (reference sequence).

Written as DNA, the CDR3 is TGTGCCAGCAGCTTCGCCACGGGACAGGGGGCCTACGAGCAGTACTTC. It is translated as CASSFATGQGAYEQYF. The chain couples TRBV5-6 to TRBJ2-7, with 11 bases identical to TRBD1. CDR1 SGHDT and CDR2 YYEEEE come from the germline V gene. This CDR3 spans 16 amino acids. Trimming at V came to 2 bases and at J to 2 bases, leaving 6 bases not matched to a gene.

The chain is built from TRBV7-8 and TRBJ2-7; 7 nucleotides align to TRBD1. V shed 7 bases, J shed 3 bases, and the junction held 12 bases outside the gene matches. Germline-derived CDR1 and CDR2 are SGHVS and FQNEAQ. This CDR3 has 15 amino acids. This CDR3 reads CASIPLDRINYEQYF. CDR3 nucleotide sequence: TGTGCCAGCATCCCCCTGGACAGGATAAACTACGAGCAGTACTTC.

This chain connects TRBV4-2 to TRBJ2-7, with a weak D call TRBD2 (5 bases). V shed 4 bases and J shed 0 bases, with 10 bases lying between them. CDR3 length: 14 amino acids. Germline V gene data show CDR1 as LGHNA and CDR2 as YNFKEQ. The CDR3 nucleotides read TGTGCCAGCAGCCTCGCTGGGAGCTCCTACGAGCAGTACTTC. It specifies CASSLAGSSYEQYF.

This clone was recorded once. The rearrangement uses TRBV4-2 and TRBJ2-7; 8 bases agree with TRBD2. V lost 1 base to trimming and J lost 4 bases; unmatched junction nucleotides: 9. Germline V lookup: CDR1 LGHNA, CDR2 YNFKEQ. This CDR3 is 16 amino acids long. The CDR3 coding sequence is TGTGCCAGCAGCCAAGGGTGGACCAGCGGGAGTTACGAGCAGTACTTC. The encoded protein is CASSQGWTSGSYEQYF.

The J gene is TRBJ1-1, the V gene TRBV28; the match to TRBD1 covers 8 bases. This CDR3 has 15 amino acids. The germline V gene has CDR1 MDHEN and CDR2 SYDVKM. V trimming: 5 bases; J trimming: 7 bases; junction bases outside the gene matches: 12. CDR3 in amino acids: CASSPTGGRFDEAFF. CDR3 DNA sequence: TGTGCCAGCAGTCCAACAGGGGGGCGATTCGATGAAGCTTTCTTT.

The V gene is TRBV27, the J gene TRBJ1-1, with D perhaps TRBD1 (5 bases). Germline V gene lookup returns CDR1 MNHEY and CDR2 SMNVEV (reference sequence). The CDR3 totals 17 residues. The germline V and J ends were trimmed by 4 bases and 7 bases, with 25 bases remaining between them. Written as DNA, the CDR3 is TGTGCCAGCAGTTCGCCCGGGGGAGCTGAGGGGAGGGGTGAAGCTTTCTTT. It translates to CASSSPGGAEGRGEAFF.

V gene TRBV6-5 combines with J gene TRBJ2-7; 8 bases align to TRBD2. J was trimmed by 2 bases and V by 10 bases; bases with no gene match: 4. CDR1 and CDR2 (germline): MNHEY, SVGAGI. This CDR3 region has 12 residues. The DNA of the CDR3 is TGTGCCACCCTTAGCGGGACCTACGAGCAGTACTTC. Translated: CATLSGTYEQYF.

The CDR3 sequence is CASSPHPRLAGGTGELFF. CDR3 in DNA: TGTGCCAGCTCACCACATCCGAGACTAGCGGGAGGAACCGGGGAGCTGTTTTTT. The rearrangement uses TRBV18 and TRBJ2-2; TRBD2 aligns across 13 bases. The CDR3 consists of 18 residues. J lost 5 bases, V lost 1 base, and 7 bases had no gene match. CDR1 KGHSH and CDR2 LQKENI come from the germline V gene.

This clone was observed a single time. This sequence joins TRBV2 and TRBJ2-1; TRBD2 agrees at 8 bases. This CDR3 contains 14 residues. The V segment lost 3 bases and the J segment 8 bases; nucleotides outside the gene matches: 6. CDR1 is SNHLY, CDR2 FYNNEI, per germline. CDR3 residues: CASSDRAGGDEQFF. The DNA of the CDR3 is TGTGCCAGCAGTGACCGGGCGGGAGGAGATGAGCAGTTCTTC.

The genes are TRBV5-1 and TRBJ2-7; no definite D call. V was shortened by 2 bases and J by 0 bases, with 9 bases between the two germline ends. The CDR3 loop spans 14 amino acids. From germline, CDR1 is SGHRS and CDR2 YFSETQ. The CDR3 here is CASSFTRSSYEQYF. The DNA for the CDR3 is TGCGCCAGCAGCTTCACACGGAGCTCCTACGAGCAGTACTTC.

This chain uses TRBV11-1 with TRBJ1-1, with D unclear. The germline V and J ends were trimmed by 5 bases and 7 bases, with 14 bases remaining between them. The CDR3 is 13 amino acids. Germline CDR1 and CDR2: SGHAT and FQDESV (reference sequence). The CDR3 reads CASSLAILGEAFF. The CDR3 nucleotides are TGTGCCAGCAGCCTCGCAATTCTAGGTGAAGCTTTCTTT.

The CDR3 nucleotides are TGTGCCAGCAGTGACCCACAGGGACACGAGCAGTACTTC. Amino acid sequence: CASSDPQGHEQYF. This chain links TRBV2 with TRBJ2-7; the D gene is possibly TRBD1 (6 bases). Trimming took 3 bases from V and 5 from J, leaving 11 bases between them. CDR1 is SNHLY and CDR2 is FYNNEI in the germline V gene. This CDR3 is built from 13 residues.

The rearrangement joins TRBV28 to TRBJ2-7, with D possibly matching TRBD2 (7 bases). This CDR3 contains 17 residues. Germline-derived CDR1 and CDR2 are MDHEN and SYDVKM. Trimming removed 1 base from V and 2 bases from J, with 18 bases in between. The CDR3 loop reads CASSLSPGLRGPYEQYF. CDR3 DNA: TGTGCCAGCAGTTTATCCCCGGGTTTGCGGGGGCCCTACGAGCAGTACTTC.